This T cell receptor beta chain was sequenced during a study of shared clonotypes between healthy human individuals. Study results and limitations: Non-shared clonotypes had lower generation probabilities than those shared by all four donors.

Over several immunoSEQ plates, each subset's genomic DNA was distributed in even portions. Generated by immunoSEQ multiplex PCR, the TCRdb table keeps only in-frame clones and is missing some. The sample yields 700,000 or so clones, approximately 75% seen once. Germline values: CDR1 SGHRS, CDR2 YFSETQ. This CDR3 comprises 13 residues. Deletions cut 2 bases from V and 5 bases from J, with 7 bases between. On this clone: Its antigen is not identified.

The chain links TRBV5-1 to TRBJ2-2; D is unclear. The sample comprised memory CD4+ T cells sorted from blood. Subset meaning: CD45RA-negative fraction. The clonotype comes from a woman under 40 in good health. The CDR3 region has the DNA TGCGCCAGCAGCTTAAAGGGTACCGGGGAGCTGTTTTTT. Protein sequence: CASSLKGTGELFF.